The sequence of this T cell receptor (beta chain) was determined in a study of T cell responses to AZD1222 COVID-19 vaccine. CDR1 SQVTM and CDR2 ANQGSEA come from the germline V gene. The CDR3 is 12 amino acids. Concerning this clone: One end of the junction fails to match germline, which may point to a read error.

Sequencing was performed with immunoSEQ multiplex PCR; in TCRdb, only in-frame clones are kept and a portion is missing. Of around 100,000 clones in the sample, 92% were seen once. The chain carries TRBV29-1 and TRBJ2-5; possible D gene TRBD1, 5 bases. The TCR sequence derives from an adult in good health. Sequencing used peripheral blood, obtained on day 0 of AZD1222 vaccination. The CDR3 reads CSVEVGLKTQYF. The CDR3 region has the DNA TGCAGCGTGGAAGTGGGGCTAAAGACCCAGTACTTC. The whole variable domain, remainder taken from reference TRBV29-1 and TRBJ2-5, is SAVISQKPSRDICQRGTSLTIQCQVDSQVTMMFWYRQQPGQSLTLIATANQGSEATYESGFVIDKFPISRPNLTFSTLTVSNMSPEDSSIYLCSVEVGLKTQYFGPGTRLLVL.